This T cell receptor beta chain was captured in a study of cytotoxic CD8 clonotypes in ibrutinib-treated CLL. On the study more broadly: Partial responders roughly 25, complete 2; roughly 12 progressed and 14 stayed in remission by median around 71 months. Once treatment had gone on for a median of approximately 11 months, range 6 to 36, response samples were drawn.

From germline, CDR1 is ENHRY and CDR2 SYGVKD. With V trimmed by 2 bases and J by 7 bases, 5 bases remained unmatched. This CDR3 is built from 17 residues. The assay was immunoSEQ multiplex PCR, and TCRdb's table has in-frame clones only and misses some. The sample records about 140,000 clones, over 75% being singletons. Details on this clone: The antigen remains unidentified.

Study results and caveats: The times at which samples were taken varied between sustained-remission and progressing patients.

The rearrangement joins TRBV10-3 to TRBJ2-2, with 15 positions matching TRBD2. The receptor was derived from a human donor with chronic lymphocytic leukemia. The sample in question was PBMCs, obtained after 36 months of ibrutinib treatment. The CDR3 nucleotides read TGTGCCATCAGTGAGAGGGGACTAGCGGGAGGTGGCGGGGAGCTGTTTTTT. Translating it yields CAISERGLAGGGGELFF.